This T cell receptor (beta chain) appears in the sequencing data of a study of blood T cell repertoires in COVID-19. Study background: T cells, B-cell-depleted T cells, or PBMCs provided the cDNA or gDNA that served as material.

Assignment of participants to cohorts was predicated upon participant-reported clinical history. Repertoires were generated with immunoSEQ multiplex PCR, while TCRdb's copy carries only in-frame clones and drops some. The table lists 250,000 to 350,000 clones, roughly 85% of them singletons, with roughly 4% in the top ten. V lost 6 bases to trimming and J lost 5 bases, with 10 bases between them. CDR1 LGHDT and CDR2 YNNKEL come from the germline V gene (reference sequence). The CDR3 length is 12 residues. This receptor was identified in a woman younger than 45 who had recovered from COVID-19. This chain links TRBV3-1 (or the pseudogene TRBV3-2) with TRBJ2-5; tentatively, D is TRBD1 (6 bases). Sequencing was carried out using PBMCs or T cells enriched from blood (not recorded which). In DNA, the CDR3 is TGTGCCAGCAGACGGACAGAGGAGACCCAGTACTTC. Translation gives CASRRTEETQYF.